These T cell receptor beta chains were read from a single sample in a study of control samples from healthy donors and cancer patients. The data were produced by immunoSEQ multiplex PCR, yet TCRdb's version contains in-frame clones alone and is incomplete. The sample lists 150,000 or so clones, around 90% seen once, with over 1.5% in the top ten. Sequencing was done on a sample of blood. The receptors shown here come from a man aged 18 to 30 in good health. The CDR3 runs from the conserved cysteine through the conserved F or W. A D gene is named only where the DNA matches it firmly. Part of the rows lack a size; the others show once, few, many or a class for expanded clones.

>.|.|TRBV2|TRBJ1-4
TGTGCCAGCAGTGAGCGTTCCCAGGCCACAACTAATGAAAAACTGTTTTTT
CASSERSQATTNEKLFF
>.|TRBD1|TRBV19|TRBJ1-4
TGTGCCAGTAGCCGGAGGGGACAGGGCGGCGAAAAACTGTTTTTT
CASSRRGQGGEKLFF
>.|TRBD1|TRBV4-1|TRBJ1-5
TGCGCCAGCAGCCAAGTGGCAGGGGGTGGTAGCAATCAGCCCCAGCATTTT
CASSQVAGGGSNQPQHF
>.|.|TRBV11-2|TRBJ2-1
TGTGCCAGCAGCTTGAATTTAGGTGAGCAGTTCTTC
CASSLNLGEQFF
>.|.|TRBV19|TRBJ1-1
TGTGCCAGTAGTATAGGCGCGTTGGGCACTGAAGCTTTCTTT
CASSIGALGTEAFF
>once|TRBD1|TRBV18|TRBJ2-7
TGTGCCAGCTCACGACCACCCGGGACAGGGTTTGCCGAGCAGTACTTC
CASSRPPGTGFAEQYF
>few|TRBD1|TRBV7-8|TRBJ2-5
TGTGCCAGCAGCTGGGTGCCAGGGGGGACCCAGTACTTC
CASSWVPGGTQYF
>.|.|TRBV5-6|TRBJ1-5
TGTGCCAGCAGCTTGGCCGGGGGGCCCGCTGATCAGCCCCAGCATTTT
CASSLAGGPADQPQHF
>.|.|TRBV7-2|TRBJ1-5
TGTGCCAGCAGCTTAGGGTCAGGGCACGGTCAGCCCCAGCATTTT
CASSLGSGHGQPQHF
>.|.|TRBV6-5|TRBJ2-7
TGTGCCAGCAGTTACACGGCAGGATCGATAGGACACGAGCAGTACTTC
CASSYTAGSIGHEQYF
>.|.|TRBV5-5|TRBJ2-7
TGTGCCAGCAGCTTGGCACGGGGCCGGTCCTACGAGCAGTACTTC
CASSLARGRSYEQYF
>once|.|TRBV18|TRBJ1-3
TGTGCCAGCTCACCGTCGCGAAAGGCCGGAGGTGGAAACACCATATATTTT
CASSPSRKAGGGNTIYF
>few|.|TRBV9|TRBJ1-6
TGTGCCAGCAGCGTGGGCAGTTCCAGTTCACCCCTCCACTTT
CASSVGSSSSPLHF
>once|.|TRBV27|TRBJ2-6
TGTGCCAGCAGTTTCTCGGTCTCTGGGGCCAACGTCCTGACTTTC
CASSFSVSGANVLTF
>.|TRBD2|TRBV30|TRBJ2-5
TGTGCCTGGACTCTAGCGGGGAGACAAGAGACCCAGTACTTC
CAWTLAGRQETQYF
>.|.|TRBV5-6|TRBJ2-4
TGTGCCAGCAGCTTGAGGGTTACCTCCAAAAACATTCAGTACTTC
CASSLRVTSKNIQYF
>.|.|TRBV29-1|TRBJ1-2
TGCAGCGTTGAGCCCCCCGGGAGGGAAGGCTACACCTTC
CSVEPPGREGYTF
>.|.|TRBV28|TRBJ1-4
TGTGCCAGCCAGGAGGGGGGGATTAATGAAAAACTGTTTTTT
CASQEGGINEKLFF
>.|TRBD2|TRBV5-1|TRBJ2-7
TGCGCCAGCAGCTTGCAGCGGGGGCCATACGAGCAGTACTTC
CASSLQRGPYEQYF
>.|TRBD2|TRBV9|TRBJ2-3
TGTGCCAGCAGCAAGTCGGCTAGCGGGGGGGCCTGGACAGATACGCAGTATTTT
CASSKSASGGAWTDTQYF
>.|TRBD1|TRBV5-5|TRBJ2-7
TGTGCCAGCAGCCGGGACAGCTACGAGCAGTACTTC
CASSRDSYEQYF
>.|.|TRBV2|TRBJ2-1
TGTGCCAGCAGTTTGGGGGAGAATGAGCAGTTCTTC
CASSLGENEQFF
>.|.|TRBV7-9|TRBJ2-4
TGTGCCAGCAGCCCCCTTACTGGGACCAAAAACATTCAGTACTTC
CASSPLTGTKNIQYF
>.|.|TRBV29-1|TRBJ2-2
TGCAGCGCCCGACCAAGAGGGGCCGGGGAGCTGTTTTTT
CSARPRGAGELFF
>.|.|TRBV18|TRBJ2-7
TGTGCCAGCTCAGGTACAGCTACTTCCTACGAGCAGTACTTC
CASSGTATSYEQYF
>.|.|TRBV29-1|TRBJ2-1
TGCAGCGTTGAAGGTCCCCAAGGTGAGCAGTTCTTC
CSVEGPQGEQFF
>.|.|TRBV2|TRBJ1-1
TGTGCCAGCAGTGAGTGGAACACTGAAGCTTTCTTT
CASSEWNTEAFF
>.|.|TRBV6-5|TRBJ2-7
TGTGCCAGCAGTAAGCAGGAGTCCTACGAGCAGTACTTC
CASSKQESYEQYF
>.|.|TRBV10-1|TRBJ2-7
TGCGCCAGCACACTCACAGCAACCTACGAGCAGTACTTC
CASTLTATYEQYF
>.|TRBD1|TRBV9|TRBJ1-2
TGTGCCAGCAGCGGTCGGACAGGGTTGGACTATGGCTACACCTTC
CASSGRTGLDYGYTF
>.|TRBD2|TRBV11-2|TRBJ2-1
TGTGCCAGCAGCCTAGTCCTAACTAGCGGGGGTCACAATGAGCAGTTCTTC
CASSLVLTSGGHNEQFF
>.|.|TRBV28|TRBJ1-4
TGTGCCAGCAGTCCATCAGGGGACGATGAAAAACTGTTTTTT
CASSPSGDDEKLFF
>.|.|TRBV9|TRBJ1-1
TGTGCCAGCAGCCCTCCCGGGACGGTGAACACTGAAGCTTTCTTT
CASSPPGTVNTEAFF
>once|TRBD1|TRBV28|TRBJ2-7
TGTGCCAGCAGTTTGGACAGGAACTCCTACGAGCAGTACTTC
CASSLDRNSYEQYF
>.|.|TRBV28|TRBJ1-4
TGTGCCAGCAGTTTAGACAGCTTAGCAACTAATGAAAAACTGTTTTTT
CASSLDSLATNEKLFF
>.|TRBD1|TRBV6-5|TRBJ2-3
TGTGCCAGCAGTTACGACAGGGGGGGCACAGATACGCAGTATTTT
CASSYDRGGTDTQYF
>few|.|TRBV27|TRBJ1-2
TGTGCCAGCAGTTTCGGACAGATCCCGGGGTATGGCTACACCTTC
CASSFGQIPGYGYTF
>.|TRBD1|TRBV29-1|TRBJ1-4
TGCAGCGTTGAGACAGGGGGGAATGAAAAACTGTTTTTT
CSVETGGNEKLFF
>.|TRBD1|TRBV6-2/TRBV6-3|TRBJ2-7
TGTGCCAGCAGTCATACAGGGGAAATCTACGAGCAGTACTTC
CASSHTGEIYEQYF
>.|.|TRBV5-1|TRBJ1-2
TGCGCCAGCAGCTTGAGCCAGGGAAGGTATGGCTACACCTTC
CASSLSQGRYGYTF
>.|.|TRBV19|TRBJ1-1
TGTGCCAGTAGTATAGTGGGAACTCACACTGAAGCTTTCTTT
CASSIVGTHTEAFF
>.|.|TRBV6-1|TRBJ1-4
TGTGCCAGCAGTGGTGTGCTAGGGTTGGCTAATGAAAAACTGTTTTTT
CASSGVLGLANEKLFF
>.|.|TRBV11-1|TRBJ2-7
TGTGCCAGCACCACACTCGGAGGCCGTCCCTACGAGCAGTACTTC
CASTTLGGRPYEQYF
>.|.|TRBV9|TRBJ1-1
TGTGCCAGCAGCTCAGAGGGGGACACTGAAGCTTTCTTT
CASSSEGDTEAFF
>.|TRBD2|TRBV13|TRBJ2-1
TGTGCCAGCAGCTTTGGACTAGCGGGGGGAAATGAGCAGTTCTTC
CASSFGLAGGNEQFF
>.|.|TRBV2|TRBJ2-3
TGTGCCAGCAGTGAGCCGGGACCAGATACGCAGTATTTT
CASSEPGPDTQYF
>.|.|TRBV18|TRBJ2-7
TGTGCCAGCTCGCCCACAGGGGAGGGGGGCTACGAGCAGTACTTC
CASSPTGEGGYEQYF
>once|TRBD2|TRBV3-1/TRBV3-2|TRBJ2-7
TGTGCCAGCAGCCTGCGGGGGGACGCCTACGAGCAGTACTTC
CASSLRGDAYEQYF
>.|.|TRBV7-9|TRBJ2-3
TGTGCCAGCAGCTTAGTTGGCAGGGGCCCAGGTGCAGATACGCAGTATTTT
CASSLVGRGPGADTQYF
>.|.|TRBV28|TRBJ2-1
TGTGCCAGCAGTTCTACAGGGTACAATGAGCAGTTCTTC
CASSSTGYNEQFF
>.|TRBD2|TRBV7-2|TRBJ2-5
TGTGCCAGCAACTTCGCGGGCGGGGGGGTTAAAGAGACCCAGTACTTC
CASNFAGGGVKETQYF
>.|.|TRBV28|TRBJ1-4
TGTGCCAGCAGTTTCCATCCGGCAGGGAATGAAAAACTGTTTTTT
CASSFHPAGNEKLFF
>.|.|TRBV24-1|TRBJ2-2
TGTGCCACCAGTGGTACGATACAGGTTTTCGGGGAGCTGTTTTTT
CATSGTIQVFGELFF
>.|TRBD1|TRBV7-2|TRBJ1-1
TGTGCCAGCAGCCCTCGGACAGGGAAAGCTTTCTTT
CASSPRTGKAFF
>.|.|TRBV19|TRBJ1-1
TGTGCCAGTAGTATAGGTCCCCAGGGCACTGAAGCTTTCTTT
CASSIGPQGTEAFF
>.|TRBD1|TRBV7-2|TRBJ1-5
TGTGCCAGCAGCTACAGGGGGGAACAGCCCCAGCATTTT
CASSYRGEQPQHF
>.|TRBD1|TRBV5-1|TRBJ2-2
TGCGCCAGCAGCTTGGAACAGGGGGCGAGCACCGGGGAGCTGTTTTTT
CASSLEQGASTGELFF